These 22 T cell receptor beta chains originate from one sample sequenced in a study of blood T cell repertoires in COVID-19. Sequencing used immunoSEQ multiplex PCR; TCRdb keeps in-frame clones, though not all of them. The repertoire consists of 200,000 to 300,000 clones, with 82% occurring once and the leading ten covering approximately 4.5%. Sequencing input: peripheral blood. The source of these receptors is a woman between 65 and 79 years old with acute or convalescent COVID-19.

Turning to this clone: The conserved final phenylalanine or tryptophan is absent from the CDR3, which likely points to a read error. The limits of the CDR3 on the DNA are not certain, so only TCRdb's listed CDR3 is given. The chain combines TRBV3-1 (or the pseudogene TRBV3-2) with TRBJ2-2; TRBD2, the table's D call, was not compared with the DNA. The CDR3 is 13 amino acids long, termini counted. CDR1 is LGHDT and CDR2 is YNNKEL in the germline V gene (reference sequence). The CDR3 sequence: CASSQGLAGAVRI.

V is TRBV4-3 and J is TRBJ2-7; TRBD2 matches 12 bases. The CDR3 consists of 14 residues. The V gene's germline CDR1 is LGHNA and CDR2 YSLEER. After removal of 1 base from V and 7 bases from J, the junction contained 2 bases not matched to a gene. The CDR3 protein is CASSQVGLAGEQYF. The CDR3 nucleotides read TGCGCCAGCAGCCAAGTGGGACTAGCGGGTGAGCAGTACTTC.

V gene TRBV29-1 combines with J gene TRBJ1-1, with 7 bases lining up with TRBD1. V dropped 1 base and J dropped 1; count of bases not matched to a gene: 6. The CDR3 loop spans 15 amino acids. Germline CDR1 reads SQVTM; CDR2 reads ANQGSEA. DNA for the CDR3: TGCAGCGTTGAAGGTGAGGGGGCGAGGAACACTGAAGCTTTCTTT. Translation: CSVEGEGARNTEAFF.

A few counts support this clone. This rearrangement joins TRBV1 to TRBJ1-6; TRBD1 is the table's D call and was not checked against the DNA. TRBV1 is designated a pseudogene. The CDR3 runs 17 residues. The CDR3 DNA follows: TGCACCAGCAGCCAAGAGGGGGGGACAGGGGAGTATTCACCCCTCCACTTT. As protein: CTSSQEGGTGEYSPLHF.

The chain links TRBV4-3 to TRBJ1-1; D might be TRBD1 (6 bases). The CDR3 is 18 amino acids. The germline CDR1 and CDR2 sequences are LGHNA and YSLEER. Trimming shortened V by 4 bases and J by 0 bases, and 21 bases separated the two germline ends. Here the CDR3 DNA reads TGCGCCAGCAGCCGACTCCTGATCGGACAGAGTATGAACACTGAAGCTTTCTTT. Protein product: CASSRLLIGQSMNTEAFF.

This clone was observed a single time. The V call is TRBV5-4, the J call TRBJ1-4; 8 bases fit TRBD1. This CDR3 region has 14 residues. Germline lookup yields CDR1 SGHNT and CDR2 YYREEE (reference sequence). V shed 2 bases and J 3 bases; nucleotides not matched to a gene: 0. In nucleotides, the CDR3 is TGTGCCAGCAGCTTACAGGGGGCTAATGAAAAACTGTTTTTT. This sequence encodes CASSLQGANEKLFF.

This chain uses TRBV30 with TRBJ1-2; D possibly corresponds to TRBD1 (6 bases). The CDR3 totals 15 residues. Germline loops: CDR1 GTSNPN, CDR2 SVGIG (reference sequence). Trimming shortened V by 3 bases and J by 8 bases, and 22 bases separated the two germline ends. CDR3: CAWSRYRDGAEGYTF. The CDR3 DNA reads as TGTGCCTGGAGCCGATACAGGGATGGGGCGGAAGGCTACACCTTC.

This clone has a single count. The gene calls are TRBV4-3 and TRBJ1-2; 9 positions match TRBD1. J gave up 6 bases and V 2 bases, and 10 bases lay outside the gene matches. The CDR3 length is 16 residues. Germline CDR1 LGHNA, CDR2 YSLEER. The CDR3 sequence is CASSQSGTGRRNGYTF. CDR3 sequence (DNA): TGCGCCAGCAGCCAAAGTGGGACAGGGAGACGGAATGGCTACACCTTC.

This clone came up once. The J gene is TRBJ2-5, the V gene TRBV7-9; D uncertain. Germline V CDR1 and CDR2: SEHNR, FQNEAQ (reference sequence). This CDR3 is 14 amino acids long. Trimming stripped 1 base from V and 4 bases from J, with 10 bases between. CDR3 sequence (DNA): TGTGCCAGCAGCTTAGAGGCTAGTAGAGAGACCCAGTACTTC. Its protein product is CASSLEASRETQYF. Filled out from reference TRBV7-9 and TRBJ2-5, the complete variable domain reads DTGVSQNPRHKITKRGQNVTFRCDPISEHNRLYWYRQTLGQGPEFLTYFQNEAQLEKSRLLSDRFSAERPKGSFSTLEIQRTEQGDSAMYLCASSLEASRETQYFGPGTRLLVL.

V gene TRBV2 combines with J gene TRBJ1-2, with 7 bases that match TRBD1. The CDR3 has 13 residues. The V and J ends lost 11 bases and 0 bases, in that order; junction bases with no gene match: 6. Germline V CDR1 and CDR2: SNHLY, FYNNEI. The CDR3 region is CAGGQSPNYGYTF. In DNA form, the CDR3 reads TGTGCCGGGGGACAGTCGCCTAACTATGGCTACACCTTC.

In this sample, this clone turned up once. The genes are TRBV5-4 and TRBJ1-4; 10 bases align to TRBD1. The ends lost 3 bases at V and 8 bases at J; junction bases unmatched: 7. CDR1 and CDR2 (germline): SGHNT, YYREEE (reference sequence). The CDR3 sequence is 15 residues long. The CDR3 DNA is TGTGCCAGCAGCTCGAGACAGGGGGCGGAAGAAAAACTGTTTTTT. The encoded protein is CASSSRQGAEEKLFF.

This chain links TRBV9 with TRBJ2-2, with D tentatively TRBD2 (7 bases). The CDR3 extends over 16 amino acids. CDR1 and CDR2 (germline): SGDLS, YYNGEE. V lost 0 bases and J 1 base, leaving 10 bases between the germline ends. The CDR3 bases are TGTGCCAGCAGCGTAGGCGGGGGCCTGAACACCGGGGAGCTGTTTTTT. It yields the protein CASSVGGGLNTGELFF.

The gene calls are TRBV2 and TRBJ1-5; 7 bases agree with TRBD1. This CDR3 comprises 15 residues. Germline CDR1 is SNHLY and CDR2 is FYNNEI. Losses at the gene ends were 5 bases for V and 0 bases for J; bases not matched to a gene: 4. CDR3 bases: TGTGCCAGCAGTAGCAACAGGGGTAGCAATCAGCCCCAGCATTTT. Encoded protein: CASSSNRGSNQPQHF.

The table lists this clone with a few counts. V gene TRBV18 combines with J gene TRBJ1-4; D unresolved. Per germline, CDR1 KGHSH and CDR2 LQKENI. The CDR3 length is 14 residues. V was trimmed by 8 bases and J by 8 bases, leaving 18 bases between them. The CDR3, as DNA: TGTGCCAGCACCCTCCCTAGGCCAGCAGAAAAACTGTTTTTT. Its translation: CASTLPRPAEKLFF.

The chain is built from TRBV25-1 and TRBJ2-3; TRBD1 might be the D (5 bases). Deletions cut 7 bases from V and 4 bases from J, with 18 bases between. There are 15 residues in the CDR3. Germline CDR1 reads MGHDK; CDR2 reads SYGVNS. The CDR3 region has the DNA TGTGCCAGCAAGCTCTCCCAGGGAATAGCAGATACGCAGTATTTT. It translates to CASKLSQGIADTQYF.

This clone was observed a single time. The chain recombines TRBV5-4 with TRBJ1-1; D is uncertain. CDR3 length: 13 amino acids. V was clipped by 3 bases and J by 5 bases, with 11 bases between them. Germline-derived CDR1 and CDR2 are SGHNT and YYREEE (reference sequence). In nucleotides, the CDR3 is TGTGCCAGCAGCTCCGGAGGGCGTACTGAAGCTTTCTTT. Its protein product is CASSSGGRTEAFF.

V usage is TRBV6-5 and J usage is TRBJ2-7; D is undetermined. Trimming stripped 4 bases from V and 0 bases from J, with 13 bases between. Germline CDR1 reads MNHEY; CDR2 reads SVGAGI. The CDR3 is 15 residues long. CDR3 in DNA: TGTGCCAGCAGTTCCTTACCCCCGAGCTCCTACGAGCAGTACTTC. This codes for CASSSLPPSSYEQYF.

V and J are TRBV21-1 and TRBJ1-1; TRBD1, the table's D call, lacks a check against the DNA. TRBV21-1 is tagged as a pseudogene. This CDR3 is 16 amino acids long. CDR3 in DNA: TGTGCCAGCAGCAAAGGGGTGGGACAGTCGAACACTGAAGCTTTCTTT. It codes for CASSKGVGQSNTEAFF.

CDR3 nucleotides: TGTGCCACCAGCAAGACAGGGGATGATTACACTGAAGCTTTCTTT. As protein: CATSKTGDDYTEAFF. The gene calls are TRBV15 and TRBJ1-1, with 8 bases aligning to TRBD1. The V gene's germline CDR1 is LNHNV and CDR2 YYDKDF (reference sequence). The length of the CDR3 is 15 residues. V lost 4 bases to trimming and J lost 3 bases; unmatched junction nucleotides: 7.

J is TRBJ1-1 and V is TRBV6-5; 9 nucleotides line up with TRBD1. V shed 8 bases and J 5 bases; nucleotides not matched to a gene: 9. The CDR3 spans 14 residues. Germline lookup yields CDR1 MNHEY and CDR2 SVGAGI. The CDR3 loop reads CASCPDRGYTEAFF. The CDR3 DNA follows: TGTGCCAGCTGCCCGGACAGGGGTTATACTGAAGCTTTCTTT.

The V and J genes are TRBV5-8 and TRBJ2-6; 8 bases align to TRBD1. CDR1 is SGHTS and CDR2 is YDEGEE in the germline V gene. The CDR3 is made up of 19 amino acids. The junction had 8 bases not matched to a gene; V was cut back by 0 bases and J by 0 bases. CDR3 DNA: TGTGCCAGCAGCTTGGGACAGGGGAGGATGATCTCTGGGGCCAACGTCCTGACTTTC. Its translation is CASSLGQGRMISGANVLTF.

The chain carries TRBV9 and TRBJ2-1; no reliable D call. CDR1 and CDR2 from the germline V gene are SGDLS and YYNGEE. The CDR3 runs to 14 residues. V lost 4 bases, J lost 8 bases, and 16 bases lay in between. DNA of the CDR3: TGTGCCAGCAGCTTACCCCCCCCACTGCATGAGCAGTTCTTC. This translates into CASSLPPPLHEQFF.